These 30 T cell receptor beta chains originate from one sample sequenced in a study of T cell responses to AZD1222 COVID-19 vaccine. Here immunoSEQ multiplex PCR was the method, and the copy in TCRdb shows in-frame clones only, minus some. Here the sample spans 120,000 or so clones, about 90% being singletons. The sequenced sample was peripheral blood, obtained on day 0 of AZD1222 vaccination. Source of these receptors: an adult in good health.

The V and J genes are TRBV28 and TRBJ1-2, with 10 bases identical to TRBD1. Germline CDR1 reads MDHEN; CDR2 reads SYDVKM. The CDR3 spans 15 residues. J was trimmed by 1 base and V by 4 bases; bases with no gene match: 3. The DNA for the CDR3 is TGTGCCAGCAGTTCTTGGACAGGGGGTAACTATGGCTACACCTTC. Amino acids: CASSSWTGGNYGYTF.

V gene TRBV20-1 combines with J gene TRBJ2-3; possibly TRBD2 for D (6 bases). Germline assignment: CDR1 DFQATT and CDR2 SNEGSKA (reference sequence). V was trimmed by 5 bases and J by 5 bases, leaving 8 bases between them. This CDR3 comprises 11 residues. This chain's CDR3 is CSAGGLDTQYF. The CDR3 bases are TGCAGTGCTGGGGGGTTAGATACGCAGTATTTT.

This chain links TRBV11-3 with TRBJ2-5, with D perhaps matching TRBD1 (6 bases). The CDR3 spans 13 residues. Germline loops: CDR1 SGHNT, CDR2 YENEEA. With 4 bases removed from V and 5 bases from J, the gap between germline ends came to 11 bases. CDR3 protein: CASSSGVAETQYF. CDR3 DNA: TGTGCCAGCAGCTCAGGGGTGGCGGAGACCCAGTACTTC.

CDR3 protein: CASSQPIAGPSYEQYF. The CDR3 nucleotides are TGCGCCAGCAGCCAACCTATAGCGGGCCCATCCTACGAGCAGTACTTC. The V gene is TRBV4-1, the J gene TRBJ2-7, with 7 bases identical to TRBD2. Per germline, CDR1 MGHRA and CDR2 YSYEKL. The CDR3 extends over 16 amino acids. J was trimmed by 1 base and V by 2 bases; bases with no gene match: 8.

This chain links TRBV2 with TRBJ1-2; a weak D match, TRBD1 (5 bases). The V gene's germline CDR1 is SNHLY and CDR2 FYNNEI. The CDR3 totals 16 residues. Trimming removed 0 bases from V and 4 bases from J, with 15 bases in between. CDR3 nucleotides: TGTGCCAGCAGTGAAGCTATGTGGGGGACTGGCTATGGCTACACCTTC. As protein: CASSEAMWGTGYGYTF.

On this clone: The junction does not match germline at one end; this may be a read error. The rearrangement joins TRBV4-1 to TRBJ1-5, with D tentatively TRBD1 (5 bases). CDR3 length equals 16 residues. Germline CDR1 MGHRA, CDR2 YSYEKL. DNA for the CDR3: TGCGCCAGCAGCCAGCATGGGACGGGTAGCGATCAGCCCCAGCATTTT. Translated: CASSQHGTGSDQPQHF.

DNA of the CDR3: TGTGCCAGCAGCCAAACTAGCGGGAGCTCCTACGAGCAGTACTTC. As protein: CASSQTSGSSYEQYF. The rearrangement links TRBV3-1 (or the pseudogene TRBV3-2) to TRBJ2-7; 11 nucleotides line up with TRBD2. In germline, CDR1 is LGHDT, CDR2 YNNKEL (reference sequence). This CDR3 region has 15 residues. V lost 2 bases, J lost 0 bases, and 0 bases stayed unmatched.

The chain carries TRBV29-1 and TRBJ2-7; TRBD2 is a possible D gene (6 bases). The CDR3 has 13 amino acids. Germline V gene sequence: CDR1 SQVTM, CDR2 ANQGSEA. Trimming left V 6 bases short and J 3 bases short, with 15 bases between. The CDR3 sequence is CSVGGSYDYEQYF. CDR3 nucleotides: TGCAGCGTGGGGGGAAGCTACGACTACGAGCAGTACTTC.

The gene calls are TRBV24-1 and TRBJ2-1; D gene unclear. CDR3 length: 11 residues. Between the trimmed V and J ends, which lost 1 base and 12 bases, there was a span of 6 bases. Looked up from germline, CDR1 is KGHDR and CDR2 is SFDVKD. CDR3 bases: TGTGCCACCAGTGATTTAGGATGGCAGTTCTTC. This translates into CATSDLGWQFF.

The count of this clone is one. This chain joins TRBV7-3 and TRBJ2-7; 8 bases align to TRBD2. The junction had 9 bases not matched to a gene; V was cut back by 6 bases and J by 2 bases. Germline assignment: CDR1 SGHTA and CDR2 FQGTGA. This CDR3 is built from 15 residues. The CDR3 coding sequence is TGTGCCAGCAGACTAGCAGCGGGAGCGGCCTACGAGCAGTACTTC. It specifies CASRLAAGAAYEQYF.

This chain links TRBV3-1 (or the pseudogene TRBV3-2) with TRBJ2-1; D possibly corresponds to TRBD2 (6 bases). The V end lost 4 bases, the J end lost 0 bases, and 13 bases lay between the germline ends. The germline V gene encodes CDR1 LGHDT and CDR2 YNNKEL (reference sequence). This CDR3 has 16 amino acids. The CDR3 DNA reads as TGTGCCAGCAGCCGACACGGGAGCCGCTCCTACAATGAGCAGTTCTTC. It is translated as CASSRHGSRSYNEQFF.

In its sample, this clone was seen once. CDR3 region: CASSLLNTVNTEAFF. Written as DNA, the CDR3 is TGTGCCAGCAGCTTGTTGAACACCGTGAACACTGAAGCTTTCTTT. The genes are TRBV5-6 and TRBJ1-1; D ambiguous. There are 15 residues in the CDR3. From germline, CDR1 is SGHDT and CDR2 YYEEEE. V dropped 1 base and J dropped 0 bases, with 10 bases sitting between them.

The genes are TRBV5-1 and TRBJ2-2; D is unclear. Trimming stripped 0 bases from V and 5 bases from J, with 5 bases between. CDR3 length: 13 amino acids. From germline, CDR1 is SGHRS and CDR2 YFSETQ. This chain's CDR3 is CASSLEGTGELFF. CDR3 nucleotides: TGCGCCAGCAGCTTGGAGGGAACCGGGGAGCTGTTTTTT. Combining the CDR3 with reference TRBV5-1 and TRBJ2-2 gives the whole variable domain KAGVTQTPRYLIKTRGQQVTLSCSPISGHRSVSWYQQTPGQGLQFLFEYFSETQRNKGNFPGRFSGRQFSNSRSEMNVSTLELGDSALYLCASSLEGTGELFFGEGSRLTVL.

The CDR3 DNA sequence: TGTGCCGTCCCTAGTAACGGTGAGCAGTTCTTC. This sequence encodes CAVPSNGEQFF. V gene TRBV2 combines with J gene TRBJ2-1, with D unclear. The germline gives CDR1 SNHLY, CDR2 FYNNEI. The CDR3 extends over 11 amino acids. Trimming took 11 bases from V and 9 from J, leaving 14 bases between them.

V and J are TRBV7-9 and TRBJ2-7, with D perhaps matching TRBD1 (5 bases). Trimming shortened V by 1 base and J by 7 bases, and 14 bases separated the two germline ends. This CDR3 is built from 14 residues. Germline V lookup: CDR1 SEHNR, CDR2 FQNEAQ (reference sequence). CDR3 in amino acids: CASSLVGRGWEQYF. CDR3 bases: TGTGCCAGCAGCTTAGTGGGTAGGGGCTGGGAGCAGTACTTC.

This chain links TRBV18 with TRBJ1-5; D is perhaps TRBD1 (6 bases). This CDR3 is built from 13 residues. Trimming removed 3 bases at V and 4 bases at J, with 7 bases between. Germline V CDR1 and CDR2: KGHSH, LQKENI. The CDR3 region has the DNA TGTGCCAGCTCACCGCAGGGGAATCAGCCCCAGCATTTT. Its translation is CASSPQGNQPQHF.

The chain links TRBV5-5 to TRBJ1-1, with unresolved D. The CDR3 is made up of 13 amino acids. Germline values: CDR1 SGHKS, CDR2 YYEKEE (reference sequence). V gave up 0 bases and J gave up 1 base, with 4 bases separating them. The CDR3, as DNA: TGTGCCAGCAGCTTGGTTCCGAACACTGAAGCTTTCTTT. It codes for CASSLVPNTEAFF.

In its sample, this clone was seen once. This chain uses TRBV7-6 with TRBJ2-7, with TRBD1 as a possible D gene (6 bases). The CDR3 is made up of 13 amino acids. Trimming took off 1 base at V and 3 bases at J, with 7 bases between the two ends. Germline CDR1 reads SGHVS; CDR2 reads FNYEAQ. The CDR3 here is CASSLGQVYEQYF. Here the CDR3 DNA reads TGTGCCAGCAGCTTAGGACAGGTCTACGAGCAGTACTTC.

The J gene is TRBJ2-7, the V gene TRBV28; 8 bases map to TRBD2. Losses at the gene ends were 10 bases for V and 0 bases for J; bases not matched to a gene: 8. Germline V lookup: CDR1 MDHEN, CDR2 SYDVKM. The CDR3 consists of 14 residues. The CDR3 DNA is TGTGCCACAATAGCGGGACCCGGCTCCTACGAGCAGTACTTC. Its protein is CATIAGPGSYEQYF.

This clone was picked up a small number of times. The gene calls are TRBV2 and TRBJ1-5; possibly TRBD1 for D (5 bases). Germline loops: CDR1 SNHLY, CDR2 FYNNEI. CDR3 length: 16 amino acids. Trimming left V 7 bases short and J 7 bases short, with 23 bases between. CDR3 loop: CASKVGPEAGHQPQHF. CDR3 DNA: TGTGCCAGCAAAGTCGGCCCGGAGGCTGGACACCAGCCCCAGCATTTT. Full variable domain (missing parts from reference TRBV2 and TRBJ1-5): EPEVTQTPSHQVTQMGQEVILRCVPISNHLYFYWYRQILGQKVEFLVSFYNNEISEKSEIFDDQFSVERPDGSNFTLKIRSTKLEDSAMYFCASKVGPEAGHQPQHFGDGTRLSIL.

Concerning this clone itself: One base away lies a much larger clone, so this may be a sequencing read error. The chain employs TRBV6-4 and TRBJ1-5, with 10 nucleotides matching TRBD1. Germline-derived CDR1 and CDR2 are MRHNA and SNTAGT. The CDR3 spans 15 residues. The CDR3 DNA reads as TGTGTCAGCAGTGAGGGGACAGGGGGCAATCAGCCCCAGCATTTT. Encoded protein: CVSSEGTGGNQPQHF.

The chain is built from TRBV5-1 and TRBJ1-1; no clear D. Germline lookup yields CDR1 SGHRS and CDR2 YFSETQ. Trimming took off 1 base at V and 0 bases at J, with 7 bases between the two ends. CDR3 length: 14 residues. CDR3: CASSLMAMNTEAFF. CDR3 in DNA: TGCGCCAGCAGCTTGATGGCCATGAACACTGAAGCTTTCTTT.

Written as DNA, the CDR3 is TGTGCCAGCAGCTTAGCGCTGGGAGCCAAAAACATTCAGTACTTC. It yields the protein CASSLALGAKNIQYF. The chain employs TRBV7-9 and TRBJ2-4, with no clear D. Germline V gives CDR1 SEHNR, CDR2 FQNEAQ (reference sequence). The ends were cut back, 0 bases at V and 0 bases at J, with 6 bases in the middle. The CDR3 extends over 15 amino acids. Variable domain in full (rest from reference TRBV7-9 and TRBJ2-4): DTGVSQNPRHKITKRGQNVTFRCDPISEHNRLYWYRQTLGQGPEFLTYFQNEAQLEKSRLLSDRFSAERPKGSFSTLEIQRTEQGDSAMYLCASSLALGAKNIQYFGAGTRLSVL.

The chain uses TRBV4-1 and TRBJ1-3, with 7 bases lining up with TRBD1. V dropped 5 bases and J dropped 0; count of bases not matched to a gene: 10. The CDR3 is made up of 17 amino acids. Looked up from germline, CDR1 is MGHRA and CDR2 is YSYEKL. CDR3 residues: CASSSLQGRSSGNTIYF. CDR3 nucleotide sequence: TGCGCCAGCAGCTCGCTACAGGGGCGAAGCTCTGGAAACACCATATATTTT.

The chain joins TRBV5-4 to TRBJ2-5; D might be TRBD1 (6 bases). The germline V gene encodes CDR1 SGHNT and CDR2 YYREEE (reference sequence). CDR3 length: 15 residues. Trimming stripped 3 bases from V and 5 bases from J, with 17 bases between. As DNA, the CDR3 is TGTGCCAGCAGCTCAACCTTACAGGGTAGGGAGACCCAGTACTTC. It codes for CASSSTLQGRETQYF.

The count of this clone is one. The chain employs TRBV11-2 and TRBJ2-7; TRBD2 matches at 7 bases. With V trimmed by 3 bases and J by 2 bases, 7 bases remained unmatched. The CDR3 totals 15 residues. CDR1 is SGHAT, CDR2 FQNNGV, per germline. The CDR3 bases are TGTGCCAGCAGCTTCGAGCCCAGCGGGACCTACGAGCAGTACTTC. It encodes CASSFEPSGTYEQYF.

This chain joins TRBV24-1 and TRBJ2-3; unclear D gene. Germline V gene sequence: CDR1 KGHDR, CDR2 SFDVKD. The germline V and J ends were trimmed by 5 bases and 0 bases, with 5 bases remaining between them. The CDR3 sequence is 13 residues long. The CDR3 protein is CATSVSSTDTQYF. The CDR3 DNA sequence: TGTGCCACCAGTGTGTCCAGCACAGATACGCAGTATTTT.

The rearrangement uses TRBV30 and TRBJ1-2; D uncertain. The CDR3 covers 14 residues. The V end was cut by 4 bases, the J end by 8 bases, with 20 bases between. Germline V lookup: CDR1 GTSNPN, CDR2 SVGIG (reference sequence). The CDR3 loop reads CAWTVTLGMGGYTF. The CDR3 DNA follows: TGTGCCTGGACCGTCACTTTGGGGATGGGAGGCTACACCTTC.

The chain recombines TRBV18 with TRBJ2-1; D not resolved. With 2 bases removed from V and 6 bases from J, the gap between germline ends came to 11 bases. Germline V gene data show CDR1 as KGHSH and CDR2 as LQKENI. The CDR3 contains 14 residues. The CDR3 DNA reads as TGTGCCAGCTCACCAAAGGGATGGGGCAATGAGCAGTTCTTC. Protein product: CASSPKGWGNEQFF.

This sequence joins TRBV11-2 and TRBJ2-7; D gene uncertain. CDR1 and CDR2 from the germline V gene are SGHAT and FQNNGV. V gave up 0 bases and J gave up 7 bases, with 7 bases separating them. The CDR3 has 12 residues. CDR3 in amino acids: CASSLDDREQYF. In nucleotides, the CDR3 is TGTGCCAGCAGCTTAGATGACCGGGAGCAGTACTTC.